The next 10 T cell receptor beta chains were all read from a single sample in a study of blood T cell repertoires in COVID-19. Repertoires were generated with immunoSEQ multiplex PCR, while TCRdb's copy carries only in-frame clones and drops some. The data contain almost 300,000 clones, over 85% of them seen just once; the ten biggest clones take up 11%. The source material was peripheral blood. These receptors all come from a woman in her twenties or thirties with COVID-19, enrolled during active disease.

The CDR3 DNA reads as TGTGCCAGCAGTGAATCACCGAGCGAGACCCAGTACTTC. Protein product: CASSESPSETQYF. The gene calls are TRBV12-3 or TRBV12-4 and TRBJ2-5; D remains ambiguous. The CDR3 covers 13 residues. V was trimmed by 5 bases and J by 5 bases, leaving 12 bases between them.

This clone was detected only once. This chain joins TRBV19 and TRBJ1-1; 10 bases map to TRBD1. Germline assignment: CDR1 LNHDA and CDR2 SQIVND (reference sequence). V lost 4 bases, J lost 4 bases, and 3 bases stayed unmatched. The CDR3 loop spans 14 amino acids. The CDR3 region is CASSRQGASTEAFF. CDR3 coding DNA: TGTGCCAGTAGTAGACAGGGGGCGAGCACTGAAGCTTTCTTT.

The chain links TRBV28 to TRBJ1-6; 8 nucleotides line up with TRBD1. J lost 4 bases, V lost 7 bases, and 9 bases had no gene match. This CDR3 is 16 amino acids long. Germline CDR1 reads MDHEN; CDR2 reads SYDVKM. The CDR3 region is CASTSHGQGYNSPLHF. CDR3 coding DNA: TGTGCCAGCACCTCACACGGACAGGGATATAATTCACCCCTCCACTTT.

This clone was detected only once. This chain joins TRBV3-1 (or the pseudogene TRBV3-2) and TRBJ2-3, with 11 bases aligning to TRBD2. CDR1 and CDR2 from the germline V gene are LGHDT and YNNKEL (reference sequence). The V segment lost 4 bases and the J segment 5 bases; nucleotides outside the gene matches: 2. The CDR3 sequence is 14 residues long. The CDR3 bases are TGTGCCAGCAGCCTAGCGGGAGGGTTAGATACGCAGTATTTT. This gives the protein CASSLAGGLDTQYF.

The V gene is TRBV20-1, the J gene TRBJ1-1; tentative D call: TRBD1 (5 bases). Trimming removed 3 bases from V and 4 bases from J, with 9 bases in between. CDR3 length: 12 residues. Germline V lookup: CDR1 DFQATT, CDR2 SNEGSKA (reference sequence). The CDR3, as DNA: TGCAGTGCTAGTGGGGCCGGCACTGAAGCTTTCTTT. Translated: CSASGAGTEAFF.

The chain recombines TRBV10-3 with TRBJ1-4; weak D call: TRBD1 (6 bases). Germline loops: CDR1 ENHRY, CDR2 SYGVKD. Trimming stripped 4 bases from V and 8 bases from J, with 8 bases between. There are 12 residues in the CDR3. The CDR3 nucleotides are TGTGCCATCAGTGCAGGGGAAGAAAAACTGTTTTTT. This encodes CAISAGEEKLFF.

The chain's CDR3 is CASNNSCDREYDEQYF. As DNA, the CDR3 is TGTGCCAGCAATAACAGTTGCGACAGGGAGTACGACGAGCAGTACTTC. The V gene is TRBV14, the J gene TRBJ2-7; the match to TRBD1 covers 7 bases. J was trimmed by 5 bases and V by 7 bases; bases with no gene match: 17. From germline, CDR1 is SGHDN and CDR2 FVKESK. CDR3 size: 16 residues.

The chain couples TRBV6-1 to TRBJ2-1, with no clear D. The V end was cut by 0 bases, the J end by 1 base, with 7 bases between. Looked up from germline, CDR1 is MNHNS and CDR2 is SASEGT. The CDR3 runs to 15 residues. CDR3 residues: CASSEAPGSYNEQFF. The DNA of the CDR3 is TGTGCCAGCAGTGAAGCCCCGGGTTCCTACAATGAGCAGTTCTTC.

The CDR3 DNA is TGTGCCAGCAGTTTGGGCGGGTCGGGATACACTGAAGCTTTCTTT. The encoded protein is CASSLGGSGYTEAFF. The J gene is TRBJ1-1, the V gene TRBV28; no clear D. This CDR3 region has 15 residues. V lost 3 bases and J lost 3, with 14 bases in between. Germline V gene data show CDR1 as MDHEN and CDR2 as SYDVKM.

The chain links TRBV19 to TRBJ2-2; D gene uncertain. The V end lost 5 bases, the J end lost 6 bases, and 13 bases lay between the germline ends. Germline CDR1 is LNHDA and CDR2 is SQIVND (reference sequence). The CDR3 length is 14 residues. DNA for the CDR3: TGTGCCAGTAGTCTCTCCGATGGCCCCGGGGAGCTGTTTTTT. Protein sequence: CASSLSDGPGELFF.